This TCR beta chain stems from a study of blood T cell repertoires in COVID-19. Study-wide background: The cDNA or gDNA used as material had been derived from T cells, B-cell-depleted T cells, or PBMCs.

Measured with immunoSEQ multiplex PCR; TCRdb has only the in-frame clones, and not every one. The sample lists approximately 260,000 clones; 89% were seen once. Germline values: CDR1 SGHTS, CDR2 YDEGEE. The CDR3 has 15 amino acids. V dropped 2 bases and J dropped 5; count of bases not matched to a gene: 6. The J gene is TRBJ1-4, the V gene TRBV5-8, with 7 bases aligning to TRBD1. The specimen was peripheral blood. The clonotype comes from a man between 45 and 60 years old with acute or convalescent COVID-19. CDR3 in DNA: TGTGCCAGCAGCTTCTACAGGGGCGAGAATGAAAAACTGTTTTTT. Translation gives CASSFYRGENEKLFF.